This T cell receptor beta chain comes out of a study of shared clonotypes between healthy human individuals. Points from the study as a whole: Non-shared clonotypes showed lower generation probabilities than clonotypes common to all four donors.

All donors were Caucasian adults living in Nashville, Tennessee. Naive CD4+ cells were CD45RA-selected; the remaining cells were memory. This clone was seen just once. Its antigen is undetermined. Libraries were prepared by immunoSEQ multiplex PCR; TCRdb keeps only in-frame clonotypes and omits some of them. The repertoire has about 2.4 million clones, 93% of them found once; the top ten carry 0.35% to 0.45%. Losses at the gene ends were 6 bases for V and 4 bases for J; bases not matched to a gene: 10. From germline, CDR1 is LGHNT and CDR2 FRNRAP. The CDR3 covers 15 residues. The source is a man between 18 and 35 years old in good health. Some clones in this sample may be carry-over from other donors' samples. The sequenced material came from naive CD4+ T cells from PBMCs. Noted subset: CD45RA+ positively selected. The rearrangement uses TRBV12-5 and TRBJ1-1; TRBD1 matches at 8 bases. CDR3 coding DNA: TGTGCTAGTGGCTCCGGACAGGGAGGGGGCACTGAAGCTTTCTTT. Encoded protein: CASGSGQGGGTEAFF.